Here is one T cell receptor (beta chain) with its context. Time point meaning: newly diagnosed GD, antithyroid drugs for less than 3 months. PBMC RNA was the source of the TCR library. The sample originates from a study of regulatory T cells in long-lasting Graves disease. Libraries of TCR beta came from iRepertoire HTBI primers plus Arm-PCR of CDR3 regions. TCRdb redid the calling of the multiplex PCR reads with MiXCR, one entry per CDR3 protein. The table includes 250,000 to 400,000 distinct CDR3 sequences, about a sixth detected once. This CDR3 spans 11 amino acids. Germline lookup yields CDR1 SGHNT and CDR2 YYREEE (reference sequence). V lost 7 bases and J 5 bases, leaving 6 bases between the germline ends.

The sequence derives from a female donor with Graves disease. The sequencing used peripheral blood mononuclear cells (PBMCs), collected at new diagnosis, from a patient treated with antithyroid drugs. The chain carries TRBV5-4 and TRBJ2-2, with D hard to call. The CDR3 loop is CASHRTGELFF. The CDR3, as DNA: TGTGCCAGCCATAGAACCGGGGAGCTGTTTTTT.